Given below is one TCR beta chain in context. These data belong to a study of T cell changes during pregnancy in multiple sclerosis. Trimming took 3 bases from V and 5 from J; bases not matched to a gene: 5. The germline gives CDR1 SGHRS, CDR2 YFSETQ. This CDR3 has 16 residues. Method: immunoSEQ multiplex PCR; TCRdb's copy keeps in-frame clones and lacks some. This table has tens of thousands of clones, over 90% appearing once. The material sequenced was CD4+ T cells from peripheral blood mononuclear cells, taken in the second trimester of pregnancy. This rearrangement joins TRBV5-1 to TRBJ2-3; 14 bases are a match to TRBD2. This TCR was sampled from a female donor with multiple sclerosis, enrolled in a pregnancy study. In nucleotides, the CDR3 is TGCGCCAGCAGCTCCGGACTAGCGGGAGGACGAGATACGCAGTATTTT. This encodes CASSSGLAGGRDTQYF.